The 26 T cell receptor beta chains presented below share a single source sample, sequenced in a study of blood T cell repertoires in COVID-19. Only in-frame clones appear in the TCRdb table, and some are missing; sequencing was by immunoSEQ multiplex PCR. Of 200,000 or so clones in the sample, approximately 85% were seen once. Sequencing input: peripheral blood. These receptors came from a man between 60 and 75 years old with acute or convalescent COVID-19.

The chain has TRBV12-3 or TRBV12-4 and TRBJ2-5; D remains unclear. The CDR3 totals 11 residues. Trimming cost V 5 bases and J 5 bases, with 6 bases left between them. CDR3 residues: CASSPGETQYF. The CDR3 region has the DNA TGTGCCAGCAGTCCCGGGGAGACCCAGTACTTC.

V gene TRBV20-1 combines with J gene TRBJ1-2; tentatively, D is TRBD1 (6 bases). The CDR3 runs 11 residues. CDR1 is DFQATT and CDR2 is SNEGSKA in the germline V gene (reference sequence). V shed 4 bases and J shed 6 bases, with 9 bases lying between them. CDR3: CSATRTDGYTF. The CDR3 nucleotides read TGCAGTGCTACAAGGACAGATGGCTACACCTTC.

CDR3 region: CASWRQGSLIGETQYF. For the CDR3, the DNA is TGCGCCAGCTGGAGACAGGGGTCCCTCATTGGGGAGACCCAGTACTTC. The chain carries TRBV5-1 and TRBJ2-5; 8 bases align to TRBD1. CDR1 is SGHRS, CDR2 YFSETQ, per germline. V shed 7 bases, J shed 5 bases, and the junction held 16 bases outside the gene matches. The length of the CDR3 is 16 residues.

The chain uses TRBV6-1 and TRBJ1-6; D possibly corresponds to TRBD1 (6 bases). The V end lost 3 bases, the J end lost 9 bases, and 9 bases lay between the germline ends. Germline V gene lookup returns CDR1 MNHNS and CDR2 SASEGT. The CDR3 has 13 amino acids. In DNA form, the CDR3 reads TGTGCCAGCAGTGAGTTAGGGGGTTCACCCCTCCACTTT. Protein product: CASSELGGSPLHF.

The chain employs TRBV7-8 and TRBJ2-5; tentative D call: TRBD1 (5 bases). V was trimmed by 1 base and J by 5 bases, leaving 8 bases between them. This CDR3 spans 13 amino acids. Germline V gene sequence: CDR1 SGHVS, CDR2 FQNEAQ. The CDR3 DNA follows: TGTGCCAGCAGCTTAGTCCAGGGTGAGACCCAGTACTTC. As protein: CASSLVQGETQYF.

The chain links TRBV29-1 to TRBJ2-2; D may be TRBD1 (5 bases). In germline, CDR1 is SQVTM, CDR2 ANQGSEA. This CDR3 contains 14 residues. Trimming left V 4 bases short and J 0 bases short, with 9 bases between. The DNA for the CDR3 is TGCAGCGTTGCGCAGGGCGCGAACACCGGGGAGCTGTTTTTT. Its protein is CSVAQGANTGELFF.

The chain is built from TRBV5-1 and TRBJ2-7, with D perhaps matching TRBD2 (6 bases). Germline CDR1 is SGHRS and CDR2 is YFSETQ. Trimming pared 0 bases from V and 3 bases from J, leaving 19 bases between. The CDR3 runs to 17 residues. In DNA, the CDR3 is TGCGCCAGCAGCTTGGAGGCTAGCGAGACAAACTACTACGAGCAGTACTTC. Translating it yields CASSLEASETNYYEQYF.

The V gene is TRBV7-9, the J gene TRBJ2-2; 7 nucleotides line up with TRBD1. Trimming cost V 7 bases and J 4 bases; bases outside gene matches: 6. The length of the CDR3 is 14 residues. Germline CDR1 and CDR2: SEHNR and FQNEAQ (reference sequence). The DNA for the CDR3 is TGTGCCAGCATAGGGGGCGACGTCACCGGGGAGCTGTTTTTT. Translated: CASIGGDVTGELFF.

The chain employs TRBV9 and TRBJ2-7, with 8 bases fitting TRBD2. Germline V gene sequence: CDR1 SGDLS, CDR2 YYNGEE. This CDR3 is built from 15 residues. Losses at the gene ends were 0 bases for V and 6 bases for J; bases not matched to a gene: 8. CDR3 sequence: CASSVEPAGVFEQYF. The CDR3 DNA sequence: TGTGCCAGCAGCGTAGAACCAGCGGGAGTATTCGAGCAGTACTTC.

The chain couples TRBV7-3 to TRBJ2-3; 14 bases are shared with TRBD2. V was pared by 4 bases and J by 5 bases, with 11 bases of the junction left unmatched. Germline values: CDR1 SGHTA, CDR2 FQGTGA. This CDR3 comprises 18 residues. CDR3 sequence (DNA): TGTGCCAGCAGCTCCCCACCCGGGACTAGCGGGAGACTAGATACGCAGTATTTT. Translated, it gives CASSSPPGTSGRLDTQYF.

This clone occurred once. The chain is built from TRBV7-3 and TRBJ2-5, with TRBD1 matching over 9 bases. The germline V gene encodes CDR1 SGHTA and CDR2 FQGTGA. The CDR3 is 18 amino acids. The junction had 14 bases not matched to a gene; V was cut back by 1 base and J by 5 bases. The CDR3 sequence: CASSLKRTAGTGRETQYF. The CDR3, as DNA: TGTGCCAGCAGCTTAAAAAGAACCGCCGGGACAGGGCGGGAGACCCAGTACTTC.

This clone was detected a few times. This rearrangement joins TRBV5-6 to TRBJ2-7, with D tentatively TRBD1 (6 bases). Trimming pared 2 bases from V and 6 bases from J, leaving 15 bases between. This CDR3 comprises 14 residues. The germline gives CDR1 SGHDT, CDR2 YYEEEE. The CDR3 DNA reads TGTGCCAGCAGCTTTCTTTCAGGGGCGGCCGAGCAGTACTTC. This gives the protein CASSFLSGAAEQYF.

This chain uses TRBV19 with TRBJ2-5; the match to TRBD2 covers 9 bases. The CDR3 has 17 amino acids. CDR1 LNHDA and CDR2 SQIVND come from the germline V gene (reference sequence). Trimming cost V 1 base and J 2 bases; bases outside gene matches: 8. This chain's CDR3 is CASSIASSGERQETQYF. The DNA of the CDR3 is TGTGCCAGTAGTATAGCTTCTAGCGGGGAACGACAAGAGACCCAGTACTTC. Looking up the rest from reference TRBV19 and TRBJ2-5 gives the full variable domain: DGGITQSPKYLFRKEGQNVTLSCEQNLNHDAMYWYRQDPGQGLRLIYYSQIVNDFQKGDIAEGYSVSREKKESFPLTVTSAQKNPTAFYLCASSIASSGERQETQYFGPGTRLLVL.

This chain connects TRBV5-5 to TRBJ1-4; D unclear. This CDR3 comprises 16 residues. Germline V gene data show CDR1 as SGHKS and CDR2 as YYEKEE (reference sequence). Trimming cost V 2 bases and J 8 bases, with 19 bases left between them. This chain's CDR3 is CASSFGVRDSAEKLFF. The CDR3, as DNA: TGTGCCAGCAGCTTCGGGGTACGGGATTCGGCGGAAAAACTGTTTTTT. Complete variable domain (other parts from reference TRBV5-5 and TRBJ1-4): DAGVTQSPTHLIKTRGQQVTLRCSPISGHKSVSWYQQVLGQGPQFIFQYYEKEERGRGNFPDRFSARQFPNYSSELNVNALLLGDSALYLCASSFGVRDSAEKLFFGSGTQLSVL.

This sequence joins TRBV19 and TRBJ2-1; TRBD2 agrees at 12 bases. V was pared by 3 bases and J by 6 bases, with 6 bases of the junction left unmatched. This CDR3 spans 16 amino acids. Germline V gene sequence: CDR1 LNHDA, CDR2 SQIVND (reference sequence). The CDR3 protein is CASSIPSGRAVNEQFF. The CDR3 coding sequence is TGTGCCAGTAGTATCCCTAGCGGGAGGGCCGTCAATGAGCAGTTCTTC.

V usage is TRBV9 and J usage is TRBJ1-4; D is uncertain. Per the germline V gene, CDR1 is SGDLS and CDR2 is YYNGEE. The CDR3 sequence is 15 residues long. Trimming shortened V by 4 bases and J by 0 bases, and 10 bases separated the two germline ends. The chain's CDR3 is CASSPTGTTNEKLFF. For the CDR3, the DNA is TGTGCCAGCAGCCCAACCGGGACAACTAATGAAAAACTGTTTTTT.

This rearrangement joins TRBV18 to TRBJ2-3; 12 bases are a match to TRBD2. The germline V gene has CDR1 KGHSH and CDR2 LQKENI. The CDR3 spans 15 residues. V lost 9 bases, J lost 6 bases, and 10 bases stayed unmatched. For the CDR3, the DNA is TGTGCCAGTTCGACTAGCGGGAGTGATAGGGATACGCAGTATTTT. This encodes CASSTSGSDRDTQYF.

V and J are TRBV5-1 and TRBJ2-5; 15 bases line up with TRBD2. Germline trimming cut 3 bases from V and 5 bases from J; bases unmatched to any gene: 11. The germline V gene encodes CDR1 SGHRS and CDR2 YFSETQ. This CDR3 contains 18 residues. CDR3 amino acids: CASSSRLAGTSGRETQYF. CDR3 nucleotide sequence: TGCGCCAGCAGCTCAAGGCTGGCCGGGACTAGCGGGAGGGAGACCCAGTACTTC.

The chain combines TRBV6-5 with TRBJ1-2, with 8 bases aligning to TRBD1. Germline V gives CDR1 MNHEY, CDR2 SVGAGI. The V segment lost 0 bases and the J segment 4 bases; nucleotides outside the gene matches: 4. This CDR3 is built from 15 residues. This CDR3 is CASSYSTGGSYGYTF. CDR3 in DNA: TGTGCCAGCAGTTACTCTACAGGGGGGAGCTATGGCTACACCTTC.

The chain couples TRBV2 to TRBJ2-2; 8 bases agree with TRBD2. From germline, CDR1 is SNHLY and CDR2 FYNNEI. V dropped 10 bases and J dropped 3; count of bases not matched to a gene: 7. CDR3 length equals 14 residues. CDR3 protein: CAIAGPPHTGELFF. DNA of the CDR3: TGTGCCATAGCGGGACCGCCACACACCGGGGAGCTGTTTTTT.

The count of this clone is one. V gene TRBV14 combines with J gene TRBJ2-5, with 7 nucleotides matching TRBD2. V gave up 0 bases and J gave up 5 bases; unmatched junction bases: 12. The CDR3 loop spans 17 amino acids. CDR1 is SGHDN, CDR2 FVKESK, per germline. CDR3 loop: CASSQEGLWRETETQYF. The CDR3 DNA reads TGTGCCAGCAGCCAAGAGGGGCTCTGGCGGGAGACGGAGACCCAGTACTTC.

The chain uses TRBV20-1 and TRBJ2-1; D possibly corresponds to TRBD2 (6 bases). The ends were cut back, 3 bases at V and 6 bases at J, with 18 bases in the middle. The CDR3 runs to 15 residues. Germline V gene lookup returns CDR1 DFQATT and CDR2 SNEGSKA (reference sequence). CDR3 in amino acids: CSASSAGSLRNEQFF. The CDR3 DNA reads TGCAGTGCTAGTAGTGCGGGGTCGCTTCGCAATGAGCAGTTCTTC.

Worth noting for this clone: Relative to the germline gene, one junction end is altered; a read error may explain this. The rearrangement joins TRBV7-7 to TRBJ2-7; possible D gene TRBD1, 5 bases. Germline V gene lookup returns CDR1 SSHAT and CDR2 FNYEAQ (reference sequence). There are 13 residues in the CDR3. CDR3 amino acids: CASSLSDTGEQYF. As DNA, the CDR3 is TGTGCTAGCAGCCTCTCGGACACGGGTGAGCAGTACTTC.

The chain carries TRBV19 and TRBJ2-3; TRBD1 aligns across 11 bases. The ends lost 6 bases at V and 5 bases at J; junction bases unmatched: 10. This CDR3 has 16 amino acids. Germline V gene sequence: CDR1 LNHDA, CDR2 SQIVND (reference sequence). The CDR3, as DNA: TGTGCCAGTAGCGCCCGGGACAGGGGGAGCGGAGATACGCAGTATTTT. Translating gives CASSARDRGSGDTQYF. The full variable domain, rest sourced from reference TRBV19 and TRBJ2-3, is DGGITQSPKYLFRKEGQNVTLSCEQNLNHDAMYWYRQDPGQGLRLIYYSQIVNDFQKGDIAEGYSVSREKKESFPLTVTSAQKNPTAFYLCASSARDRGSGDTQYFGPGTRLTVL.

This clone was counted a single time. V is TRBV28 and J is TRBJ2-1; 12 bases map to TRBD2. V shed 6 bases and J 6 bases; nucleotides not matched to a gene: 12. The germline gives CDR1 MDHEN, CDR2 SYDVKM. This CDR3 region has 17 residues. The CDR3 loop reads CASSRLAGADVRNEQFF. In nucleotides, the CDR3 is TGTGCCAGCAGCCGACTAGCGGGAGCGGACGTTCGCAATGAGCAGTTCTTC.

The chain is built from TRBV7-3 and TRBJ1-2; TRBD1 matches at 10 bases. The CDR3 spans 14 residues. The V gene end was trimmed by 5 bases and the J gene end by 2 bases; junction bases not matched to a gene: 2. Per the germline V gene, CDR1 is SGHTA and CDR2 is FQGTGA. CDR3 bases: TGTGCCAGCAGCCAGGACAGGGGGAACTATGGCTACACCTTC. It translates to CASSQDRGNYGYTF.